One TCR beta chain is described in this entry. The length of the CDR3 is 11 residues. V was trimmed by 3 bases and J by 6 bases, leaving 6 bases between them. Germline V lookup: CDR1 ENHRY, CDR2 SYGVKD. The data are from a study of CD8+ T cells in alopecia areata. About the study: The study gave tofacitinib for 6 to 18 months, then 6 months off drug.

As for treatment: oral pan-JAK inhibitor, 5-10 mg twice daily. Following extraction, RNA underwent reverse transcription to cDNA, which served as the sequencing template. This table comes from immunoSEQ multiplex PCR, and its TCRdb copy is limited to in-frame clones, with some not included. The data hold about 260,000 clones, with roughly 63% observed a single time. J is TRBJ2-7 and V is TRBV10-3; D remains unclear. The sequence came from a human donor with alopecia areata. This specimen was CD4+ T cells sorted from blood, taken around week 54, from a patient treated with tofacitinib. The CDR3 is CAISDLFEQYF. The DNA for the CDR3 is TGTGCCATCAGTGACCTATTCGAGCAGTACTTC.